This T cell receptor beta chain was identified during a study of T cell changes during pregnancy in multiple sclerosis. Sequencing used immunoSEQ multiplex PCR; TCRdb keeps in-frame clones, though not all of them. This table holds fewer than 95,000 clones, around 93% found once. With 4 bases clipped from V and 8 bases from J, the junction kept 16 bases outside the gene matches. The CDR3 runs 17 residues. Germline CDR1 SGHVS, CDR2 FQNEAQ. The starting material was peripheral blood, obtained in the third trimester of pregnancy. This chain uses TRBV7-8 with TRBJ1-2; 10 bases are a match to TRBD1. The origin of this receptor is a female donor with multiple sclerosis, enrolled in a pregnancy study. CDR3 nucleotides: TGTGCCAGCAGCTCACCGGTCGGGACAGGGGCAGGAATGGGCTACACCTTC. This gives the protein CASSSPVGTGAGMGYTF.